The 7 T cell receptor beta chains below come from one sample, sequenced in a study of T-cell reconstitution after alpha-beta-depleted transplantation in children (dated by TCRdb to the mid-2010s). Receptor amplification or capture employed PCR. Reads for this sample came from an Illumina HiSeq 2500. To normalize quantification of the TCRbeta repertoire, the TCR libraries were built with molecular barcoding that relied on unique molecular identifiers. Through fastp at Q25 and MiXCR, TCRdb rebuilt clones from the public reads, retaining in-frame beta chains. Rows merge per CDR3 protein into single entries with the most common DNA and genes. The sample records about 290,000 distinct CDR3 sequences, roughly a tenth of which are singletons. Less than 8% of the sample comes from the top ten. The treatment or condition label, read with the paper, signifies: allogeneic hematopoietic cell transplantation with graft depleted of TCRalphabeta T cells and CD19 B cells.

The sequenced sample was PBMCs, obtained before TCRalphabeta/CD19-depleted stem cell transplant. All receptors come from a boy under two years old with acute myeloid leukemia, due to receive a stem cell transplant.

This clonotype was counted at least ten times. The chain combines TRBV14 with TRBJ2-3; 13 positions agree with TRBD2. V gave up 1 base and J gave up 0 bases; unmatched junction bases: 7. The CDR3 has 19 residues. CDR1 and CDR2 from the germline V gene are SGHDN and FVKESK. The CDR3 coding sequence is TGTGCCAGCAGCCAAGTCACTAGCGGGAGGGCCTCTAGCACAGATACGCAGTATTTT. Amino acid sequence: CASSQVTSGRASSTDTQYF.

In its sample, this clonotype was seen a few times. CDR3 residues: CASSSKDTDTQYF. The CDR3, as DNA: TGTGCCAGCAGCTCTAAAGACACAGATACGCAGTATTTT. The chain employs TRBV7-9 and TRBJ2-3; the D is unclear. This CDR3 is 13 amino acids long. Trimming stripped 4 bases from V and 2 bases from J, with 7 bases between. Germline assignment: CDR1 SEHNR and CDR2 FQNEAQ (reference sequence).

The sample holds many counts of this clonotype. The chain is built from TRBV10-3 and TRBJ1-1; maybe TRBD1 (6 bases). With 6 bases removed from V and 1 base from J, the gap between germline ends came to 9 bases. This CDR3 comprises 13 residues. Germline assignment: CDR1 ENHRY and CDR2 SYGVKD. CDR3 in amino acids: CAIRGTRNTEAFF. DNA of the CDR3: TGTGCCATCAGGGGGACAAGGAACACTGAAGCTTTCTTT.

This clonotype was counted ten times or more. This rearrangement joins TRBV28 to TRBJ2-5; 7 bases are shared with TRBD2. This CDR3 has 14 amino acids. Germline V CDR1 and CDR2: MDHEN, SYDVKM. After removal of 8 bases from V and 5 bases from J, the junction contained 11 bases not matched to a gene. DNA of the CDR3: TGTGCCAGCGGGCAGCGGGGAGAGTGGGAGACCCAGTACTTC. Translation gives CASGQRGEWETQYF.

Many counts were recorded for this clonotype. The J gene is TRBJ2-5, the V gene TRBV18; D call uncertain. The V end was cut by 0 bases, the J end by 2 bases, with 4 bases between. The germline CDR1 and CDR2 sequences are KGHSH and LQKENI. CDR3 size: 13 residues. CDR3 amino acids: CASSPPQQETQYF. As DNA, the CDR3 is TGTGCCAGCTCACCACCTCAGCAAGAGACCCAGTACTTC. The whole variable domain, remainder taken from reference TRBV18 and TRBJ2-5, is NAGVMQNPRHLVRRRGQEARLRCSPMKGHSHVYWYRQLPEEGLKFMVYLQKENIIDESGMPKERFSAEFPKEGPSILRIQQVVRGDSAAYFCASSPPQQETQYFGPGTRLLVL.

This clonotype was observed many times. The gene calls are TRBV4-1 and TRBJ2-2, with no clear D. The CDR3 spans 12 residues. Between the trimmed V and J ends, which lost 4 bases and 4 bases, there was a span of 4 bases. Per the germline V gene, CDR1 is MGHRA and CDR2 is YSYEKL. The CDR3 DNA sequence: TGCGCCAGCAGCCTTATCACCGGGGAGCTGTTTTTT. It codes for CASSLITGELFF.

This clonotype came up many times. The CDR3 DNA is TGCAGTGCTAGGCTCCAGGGCGGCGAGCAGTACTTC. It yields the protein CSARLQGGEQYF. The chain employs TRBV20-1 and TRBJ2-7, with D possibly matching TRBD1 (5 bases). CDR3 size: 12 residues. The V end was cut by 3 bases, the J end by 6 bases, with 12 bases between. CDR1 DFQATT and CDR2 SNEGSKA come from the germline V gene (reference sequence).